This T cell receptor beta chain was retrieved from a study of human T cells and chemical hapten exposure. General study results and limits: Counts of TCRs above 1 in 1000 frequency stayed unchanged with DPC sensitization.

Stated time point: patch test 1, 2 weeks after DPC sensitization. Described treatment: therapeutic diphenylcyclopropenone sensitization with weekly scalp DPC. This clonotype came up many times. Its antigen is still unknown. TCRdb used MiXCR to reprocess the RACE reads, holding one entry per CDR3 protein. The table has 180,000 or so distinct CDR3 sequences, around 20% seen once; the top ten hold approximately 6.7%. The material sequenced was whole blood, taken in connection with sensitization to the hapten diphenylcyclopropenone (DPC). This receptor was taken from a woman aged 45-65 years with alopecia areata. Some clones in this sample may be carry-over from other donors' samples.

The CDR3 coding sequence is TGTGCCAGTAGTCCCGGACTAGCGGGAGTCTACGAGCAGTACTTC. It encodes CASSPGLAGVYEQYF. The V and J genes are TRBV19 and TRBJ2-7, with 13 positions matching TRBD2. This CDR3 region has 15 residues. The V gene end was trimmed by 5 bases and the J gene end by 3 bases; junction bases not matched to a gene: 4. Germline V gives CDR1 LNHDA, CDR2 SQIVND (reference sequence).